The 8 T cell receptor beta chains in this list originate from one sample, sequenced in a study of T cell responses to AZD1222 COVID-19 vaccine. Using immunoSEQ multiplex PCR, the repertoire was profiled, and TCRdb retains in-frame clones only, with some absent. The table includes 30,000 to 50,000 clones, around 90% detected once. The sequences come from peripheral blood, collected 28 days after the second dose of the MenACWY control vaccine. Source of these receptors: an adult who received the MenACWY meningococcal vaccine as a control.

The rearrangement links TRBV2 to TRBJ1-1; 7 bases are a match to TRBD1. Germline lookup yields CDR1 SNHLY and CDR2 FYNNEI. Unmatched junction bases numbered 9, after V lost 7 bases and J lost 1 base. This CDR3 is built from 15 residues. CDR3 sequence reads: CASKHYRGENTEAFF. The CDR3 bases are TGTGCCAGCAAGCACTACAGGGGCGAGAACACTGAAGCTTTCTTT.

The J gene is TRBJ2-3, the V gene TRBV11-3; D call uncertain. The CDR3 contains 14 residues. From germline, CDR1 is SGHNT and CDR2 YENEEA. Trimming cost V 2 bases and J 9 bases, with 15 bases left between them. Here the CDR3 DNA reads TGTGCCAGCAGCTTATTCGGCCCAAGCTCAACGCAGTATTTT. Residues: CASSLFGPSSTQYF. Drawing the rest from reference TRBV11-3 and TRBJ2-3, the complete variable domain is EAGVVQSPRYKIIEKKQPVAFWCNPISGHNTLYWYLQNLGQGPELLIRYENEEAVDDSQLPKDRFSAERLKGVDSTLKIQPAELGDSAVYLCASSLFGPSSTQYFGPGTRLTVL.

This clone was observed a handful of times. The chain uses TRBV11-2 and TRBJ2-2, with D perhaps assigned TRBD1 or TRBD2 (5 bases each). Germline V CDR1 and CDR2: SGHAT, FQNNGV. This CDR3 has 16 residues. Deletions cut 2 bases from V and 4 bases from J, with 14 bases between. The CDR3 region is CASSLLRGRGTGELFF. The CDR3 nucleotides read TGTGCCAGCAGCTTACTCCGGGGCCGGGGCACCGGGGAGCTGTTTTTT.

CDR3 protein: CASSPGPEAHEQFF. DNA of the CDR3: TGTGCCAGCAGTCCGGGACCTGAGGCCCATGAGCAGTTCTTC. The V gene is TRBV3-1 (or the pseudogene TRBV3-2), the J gene TRBJ2-1, with D perhaps TRBD1 or TRBD2 (5 bases each). The V and J ends lost 6 bases and 8 bases respectively, with 17 bases between them. The germline gives CDR1 LGHDT, CDR2 YNNKEL (reference sequence). The CDR3 runs 14 residues.

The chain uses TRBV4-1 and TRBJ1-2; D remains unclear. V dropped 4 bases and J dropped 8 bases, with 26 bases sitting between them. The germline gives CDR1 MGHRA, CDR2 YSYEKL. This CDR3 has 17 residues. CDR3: CASSPLQIGEDFRGYTF. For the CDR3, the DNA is TGCGCCAGCAGCCCACTTCAGATCGGGGAAGACTTCAGGGGCTACACCTTC.

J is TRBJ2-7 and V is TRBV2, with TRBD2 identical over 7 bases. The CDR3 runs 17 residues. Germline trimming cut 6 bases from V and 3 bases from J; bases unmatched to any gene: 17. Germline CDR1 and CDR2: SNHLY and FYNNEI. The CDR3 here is CASRRPGGRPSGYEQYF. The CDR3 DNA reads TGTGCCAGCAGGAGACCCGGGGGTAGGCCTAGCGGCTACGAGCAGTACTTC.

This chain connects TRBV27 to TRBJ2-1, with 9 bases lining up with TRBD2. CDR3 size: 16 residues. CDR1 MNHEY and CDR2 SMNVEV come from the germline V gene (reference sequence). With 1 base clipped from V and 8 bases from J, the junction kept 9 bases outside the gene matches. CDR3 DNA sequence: TGTGCCAGCAGTTTATATGGGACTAGCCCTCCGGATGAGCAGTTCTTC. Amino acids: CASSLYGTSPPDEQFF.

CDR3 loop: CASSFVSSIAGELFF. The CDR3 region has the DNA TGTGCCAGCAGTTTTGTTTCTAGTATAGCCGGGGAGCTGTTTTTT. V and J are TRBV28 and TRBJ2-2; D not certain. The V and J ends lost 3 bases and 6 bases respectively, with 14 bases between them. The germline gives CDR1 MDHEN, CDR2 SYDVKM. There are 15 residues in the CDR3.